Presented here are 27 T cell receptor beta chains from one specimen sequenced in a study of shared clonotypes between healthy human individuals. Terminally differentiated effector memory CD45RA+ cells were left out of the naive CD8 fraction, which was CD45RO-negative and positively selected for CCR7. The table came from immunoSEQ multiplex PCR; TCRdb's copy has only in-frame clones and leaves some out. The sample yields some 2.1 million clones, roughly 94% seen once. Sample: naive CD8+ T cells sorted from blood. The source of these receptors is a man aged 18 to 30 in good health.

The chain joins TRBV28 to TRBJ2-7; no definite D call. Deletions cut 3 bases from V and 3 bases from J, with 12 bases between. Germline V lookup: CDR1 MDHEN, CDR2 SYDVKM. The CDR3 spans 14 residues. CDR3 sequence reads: CASSFGSSIYEQYF. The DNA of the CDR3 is TGTGCCAGCAGTTTTGGGTCGTCCATCTACGAGCAGTACTTC. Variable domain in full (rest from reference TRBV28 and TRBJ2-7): DVKVTQSSRYLVKRTGEKVFLECVQDMDHENMFWYRQDPGLGLRLIYFSYDVKMKEKGDIPEGYSVSREKKERFSLILESASTNQTSMYLCASSFGSSIYEQYFGPGTRLTVT.

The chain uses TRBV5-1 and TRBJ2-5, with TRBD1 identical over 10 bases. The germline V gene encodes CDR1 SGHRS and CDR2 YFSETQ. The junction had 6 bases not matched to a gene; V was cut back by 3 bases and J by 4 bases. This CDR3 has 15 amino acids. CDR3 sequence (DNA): TGCGCCAGCAGCTGGGGACAGGGGCCAAGAGAGACCCAGTACTTC. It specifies CASSWGQGPRETQYF.

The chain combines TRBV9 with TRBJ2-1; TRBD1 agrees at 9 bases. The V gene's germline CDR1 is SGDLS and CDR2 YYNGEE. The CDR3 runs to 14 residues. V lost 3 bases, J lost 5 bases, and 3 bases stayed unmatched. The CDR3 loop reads CASSAGQGDNEQFF. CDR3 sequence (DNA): TGTGCCAGCAGCGCGGGACAGGGTGACAATGAGCAGTTCTTC. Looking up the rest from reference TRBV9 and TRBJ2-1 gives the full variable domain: DSGVTQTPKHLITATGQRVTLRCSPRSGDLSVYWYQQSLDQGLQFLIQYYNGEERAKGNILERFSAQQFPDLHSELNLSSLELGDSALYFCASSAGQGDNEQFFGPGTRLTVL.

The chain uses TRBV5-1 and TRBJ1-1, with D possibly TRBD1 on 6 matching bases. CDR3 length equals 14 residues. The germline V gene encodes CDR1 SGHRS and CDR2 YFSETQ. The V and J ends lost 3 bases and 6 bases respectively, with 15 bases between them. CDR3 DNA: TGCGCCAGCAGCTCCCCAGCTGACAGGCCTGAAGCTTTCTTT. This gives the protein CASSSPADRPEAFF.

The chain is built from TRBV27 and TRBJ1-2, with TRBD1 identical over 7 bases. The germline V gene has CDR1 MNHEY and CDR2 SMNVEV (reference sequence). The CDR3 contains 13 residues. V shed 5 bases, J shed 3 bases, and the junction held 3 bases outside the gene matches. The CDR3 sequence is CASSPDRDYGYTF. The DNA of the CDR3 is TGTGCCAGCAGTCCCGACAGGGACTATGGCTACACCTTC.

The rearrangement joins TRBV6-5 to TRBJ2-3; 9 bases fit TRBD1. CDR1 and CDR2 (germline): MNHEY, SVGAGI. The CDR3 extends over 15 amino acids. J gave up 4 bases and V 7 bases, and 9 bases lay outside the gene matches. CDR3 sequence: CASISDRGWADTQYF. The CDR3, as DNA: TGTGCCAGCATATCAGACAGGGGGTGGGCAGATACGCAGTATTTT.

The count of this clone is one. The CDR3 coding sequence is TGTGCCAGCAGCCGCCCTGTAGGGACTAATGAAAAACTGTTTTTT. This translates into CASSRPVGTNEKLFF. This chain connects TRBV7-9 to TRBJ1-4; D remains ambiguous. The V end was cut by 5 bases, the J end by 2 bases, with 12 bases between. CDR3 length: 15 residues. Germline CDR1 reads SEHNR; CDR2 reads FQNEAQ (reference sequence). The variable domain in full, completed from reference TRBV7-9 and TRBJ1-4, reads DTGVSQNPRHKITKRGQNVTFRCDPISEHNRLYWYRQTLGQGPEFLTYFQNEAQLEKSRLLSDRFSAERPKGSFSTLEIQRTEQGDSAMYLCASSRPVGTNEKLFFGSGTQLSVL.

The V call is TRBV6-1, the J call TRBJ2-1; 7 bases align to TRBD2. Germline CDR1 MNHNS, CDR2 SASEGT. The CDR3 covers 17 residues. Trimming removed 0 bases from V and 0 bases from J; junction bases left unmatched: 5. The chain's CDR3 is CASSEAGLADSYNEQFF. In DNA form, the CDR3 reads TGTGCCAGCAGTGAAGCCGGGCTAGCGGACTCCTACAATGAGCAGTTCTTC.

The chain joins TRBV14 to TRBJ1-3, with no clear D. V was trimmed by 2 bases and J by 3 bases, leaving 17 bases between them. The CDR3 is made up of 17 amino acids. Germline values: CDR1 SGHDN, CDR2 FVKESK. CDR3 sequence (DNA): TGTGCCAGCAGCCAAATTTGGACGGCGCAGAGTGGAAACACCATATATTTT. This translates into CASSQIWTAQSGNTIYF.

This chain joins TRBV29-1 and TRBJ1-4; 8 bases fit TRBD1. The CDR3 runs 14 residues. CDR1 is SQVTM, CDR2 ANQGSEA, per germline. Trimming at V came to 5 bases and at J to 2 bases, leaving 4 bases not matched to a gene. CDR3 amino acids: CSVLGQGTNEKLFF. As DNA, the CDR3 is TGCAGCGTTCTCGGACAGGGCACTAATGAAAAACTGTTTTTT.

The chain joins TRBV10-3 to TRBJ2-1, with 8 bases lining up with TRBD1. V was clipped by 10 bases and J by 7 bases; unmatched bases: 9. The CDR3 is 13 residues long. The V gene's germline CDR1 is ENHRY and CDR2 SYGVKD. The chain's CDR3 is CATGQGGSNEQFF. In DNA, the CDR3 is TGTGCCACCGGACAGGGAGGAAGTAATGAGCAGTTCTTC.

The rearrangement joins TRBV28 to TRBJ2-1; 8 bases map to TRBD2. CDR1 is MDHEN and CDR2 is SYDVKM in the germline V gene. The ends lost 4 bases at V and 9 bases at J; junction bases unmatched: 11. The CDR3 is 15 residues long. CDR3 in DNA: TGTGCCAGCAGTTCCCCAGGCGGGGGGCGGGGTGAGCAGTTCTTC. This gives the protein CASSSPGGGRGEQFF.

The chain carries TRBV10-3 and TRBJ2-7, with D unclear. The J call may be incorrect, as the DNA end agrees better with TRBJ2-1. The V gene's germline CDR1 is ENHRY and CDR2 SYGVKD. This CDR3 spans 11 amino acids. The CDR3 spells CAIRASHEQFF. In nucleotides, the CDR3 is TGTGCCATCAGGGCGTCGCATGAGCAGTTCTTC.

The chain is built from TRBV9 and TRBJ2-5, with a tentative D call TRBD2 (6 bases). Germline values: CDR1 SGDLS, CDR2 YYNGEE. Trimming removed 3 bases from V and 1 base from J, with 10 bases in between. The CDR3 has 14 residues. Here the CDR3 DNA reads TGTGCCAGCAGCGATGGGGACTTCCAAGAGACCCAGTACTTC. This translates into CASSDGDFQETQYF.

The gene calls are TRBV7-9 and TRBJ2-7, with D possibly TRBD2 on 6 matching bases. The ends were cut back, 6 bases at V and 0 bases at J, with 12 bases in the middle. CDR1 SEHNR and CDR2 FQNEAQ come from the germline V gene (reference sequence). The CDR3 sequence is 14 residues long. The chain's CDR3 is CASSGGTSSYEQYF. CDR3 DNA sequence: TGTGCCAGCAGTGGCGGGACGAGCTCCTACGAGCAGTACTTC.

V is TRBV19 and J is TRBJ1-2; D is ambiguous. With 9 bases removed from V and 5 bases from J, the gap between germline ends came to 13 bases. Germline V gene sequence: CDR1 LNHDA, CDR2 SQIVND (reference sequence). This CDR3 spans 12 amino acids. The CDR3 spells CASRAPGYGYTF. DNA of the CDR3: TGTGCCAGCCGGGCCCCGGGATATGGCTACACCTTC.

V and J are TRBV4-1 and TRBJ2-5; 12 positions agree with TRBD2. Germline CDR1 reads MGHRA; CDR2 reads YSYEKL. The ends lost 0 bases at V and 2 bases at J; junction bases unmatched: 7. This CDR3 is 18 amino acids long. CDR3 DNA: TGCGCCAGCAGCCAAGATGAGCTAGCGGGAGGGGGTCAAGAGACCCAGTACTTC. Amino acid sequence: CASSQDELAGGGQETQYF.

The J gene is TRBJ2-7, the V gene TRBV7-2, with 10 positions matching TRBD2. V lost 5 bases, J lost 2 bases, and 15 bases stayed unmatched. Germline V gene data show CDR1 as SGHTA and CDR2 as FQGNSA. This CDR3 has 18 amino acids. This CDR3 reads CASSDPGLALSDPYEQYF. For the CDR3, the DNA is TGTGCCAGCAGCGACCCGGGACTAGCGCTCTCAGACCCCTACGAGCAGTACTTC.

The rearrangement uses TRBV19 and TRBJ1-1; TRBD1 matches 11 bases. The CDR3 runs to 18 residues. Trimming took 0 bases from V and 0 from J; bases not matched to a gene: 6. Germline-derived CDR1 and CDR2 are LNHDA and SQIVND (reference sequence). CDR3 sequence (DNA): TGTGCCAGTAGTATAGAAGGACAGGGGGCGAGGATGAACACTGAAGCTTTCTTT. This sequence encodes CASSIEGQGARMNTEAFF.

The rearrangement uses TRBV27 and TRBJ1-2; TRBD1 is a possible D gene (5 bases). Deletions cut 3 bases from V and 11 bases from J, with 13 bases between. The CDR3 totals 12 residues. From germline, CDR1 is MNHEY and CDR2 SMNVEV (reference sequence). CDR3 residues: CASSFDSRRYTF. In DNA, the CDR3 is TGTGCCAGCAGTTTCGACAGCCGACGGTACACCTTC.

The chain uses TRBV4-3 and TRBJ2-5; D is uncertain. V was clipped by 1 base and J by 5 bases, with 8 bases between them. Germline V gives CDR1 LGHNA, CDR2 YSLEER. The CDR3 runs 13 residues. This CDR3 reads CASSQVEGETQYF. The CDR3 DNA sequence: TGCGCCAGCAGCCAAGTTGAAGGGGAGACCCAGTACTTC.

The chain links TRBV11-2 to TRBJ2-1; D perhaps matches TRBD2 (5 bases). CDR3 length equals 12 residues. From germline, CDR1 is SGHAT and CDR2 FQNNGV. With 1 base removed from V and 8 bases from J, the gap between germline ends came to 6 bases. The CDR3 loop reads CASSLAGDEQFF. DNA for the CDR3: TGTGCCAGCAGCTTAGCCGGGGATGAGCAGTTCTTC.

The CDR3 nucleotides are TGCGCCAGCAGCCAAGGGACTAGCGGGACGGTGCCCTACGAGCAGTACTTC. It encodes CASSQGTSGTVPYEQYF. This chain uses TRBV4-3 with TRBJ2-7; 12 bases map to TRBD2. Trimming removed 1 base from V and 2 bases from J; junction bases left unmatched: 6. The CDR3 has 17 amino acids. The V gene's germline CDR1 is LGHNA and CDR2 YSLEER.

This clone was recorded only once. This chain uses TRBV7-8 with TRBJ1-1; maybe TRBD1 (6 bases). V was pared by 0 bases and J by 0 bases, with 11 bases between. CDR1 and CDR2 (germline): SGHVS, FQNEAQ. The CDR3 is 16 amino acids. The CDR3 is CASSLAMGDMNTEAFF. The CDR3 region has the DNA TGTGCCAGCAGCTTAGCAATGGGGGACATGAACACTGAAGCTTTCTTT.

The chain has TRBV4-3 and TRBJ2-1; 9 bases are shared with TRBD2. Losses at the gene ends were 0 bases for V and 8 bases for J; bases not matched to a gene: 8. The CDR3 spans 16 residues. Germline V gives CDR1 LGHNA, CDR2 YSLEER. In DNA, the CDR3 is TGCGCCAGCAGCCAAGAGGGACTAGCAATGGGGGATGAGCAGTTCTTC. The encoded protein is CASSQEGLAMGDEQFF.

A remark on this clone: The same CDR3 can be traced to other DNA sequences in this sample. For the CDR3, the DNA is TGCGCCAGCAGCTCCGGGACCGCAACTAATGAAAAACTGTTTTTT. It codes for CASSSGTATNEKLFF. The chain carries TRBV5-1 and TRBJ1-4; possibly TRBD1 for D (5 bases). The CDR3 spans 15 residues. Between the trimmed V and J ends, which lost 3 bases and 0 bases, there was a span of 9 bases. Germline V CDR1 and CDR2: SGHRS, YFSETQ.

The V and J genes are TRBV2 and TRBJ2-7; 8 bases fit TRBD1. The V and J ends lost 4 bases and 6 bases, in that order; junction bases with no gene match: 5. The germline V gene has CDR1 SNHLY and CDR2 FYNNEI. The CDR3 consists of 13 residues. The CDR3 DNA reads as TGTGCCAGCAGTGGGACAGGGACCGGCGAGCAGTACTTC. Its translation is CASSGTGTGEQYF.